The present TCR beta chain was sequenced within a study of blood T cells in healthy people across ages. Notes on the study in general: A roughly linear age-dependent decrease characterized TCR beta diversity per million T cells. In long-lived donors, naive CD4+ cell counts and diversity exceeded those of aged donors.

In this sample, this clonotype turned up a few times. Its antigen remains unidentified. PCR was performed a second time for about 7 to 12 cycles using a sample-barcoded 5' primer and a J-beta primer mix. TCRdb re-called the 5' RACE reads with MiXCR, one entry per CDR3 protein. The data contain about 830,000 distinct CDR3 sequences, 60% to 80% of them seen just once; the ten biggest clones take up around a quarter. From germline, CDR1 is SGHRS and CDR2 YFSETQ. The V and J ends lost 3 bases and 0 bases respectively, with 10 bases between them. The CDR3 covers 15 residues. The rearrangement uses TRBV5-1 and TRBJ2-1; TRBD1 might be the D (6 bases). Specimen: blood. The receptor was derived from a young man in good health. Here the CDR3 DNA reads TGCGCCAGCAGCTCGGGGACACACTCCTACAATGAGCAGTTCTTC. Residues: CASSSGTHSYNEQFF.